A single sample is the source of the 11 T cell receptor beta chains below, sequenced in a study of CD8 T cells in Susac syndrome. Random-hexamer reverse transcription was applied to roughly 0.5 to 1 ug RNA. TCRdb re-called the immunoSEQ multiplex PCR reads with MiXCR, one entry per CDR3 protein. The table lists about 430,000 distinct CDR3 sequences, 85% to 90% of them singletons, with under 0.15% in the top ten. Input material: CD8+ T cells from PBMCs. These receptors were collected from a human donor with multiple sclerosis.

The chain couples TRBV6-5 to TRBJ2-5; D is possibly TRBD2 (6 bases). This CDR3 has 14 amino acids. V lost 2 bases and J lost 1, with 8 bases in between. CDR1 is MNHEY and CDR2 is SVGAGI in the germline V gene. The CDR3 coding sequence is TGTGCCAGCAGTTACATGCGGGGCCAAGAGACCCAGTACTTC. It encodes CASSYMRGQETQYF.

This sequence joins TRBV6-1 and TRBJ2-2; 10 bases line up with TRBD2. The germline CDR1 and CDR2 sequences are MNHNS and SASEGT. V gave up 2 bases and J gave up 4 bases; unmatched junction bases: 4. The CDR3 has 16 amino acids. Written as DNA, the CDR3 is TGTGCCAGCAGTGAACTACTAGCGGGGATCACCGGGGAGCTGTTTTTT. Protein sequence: CASSELLAGITGELFF.

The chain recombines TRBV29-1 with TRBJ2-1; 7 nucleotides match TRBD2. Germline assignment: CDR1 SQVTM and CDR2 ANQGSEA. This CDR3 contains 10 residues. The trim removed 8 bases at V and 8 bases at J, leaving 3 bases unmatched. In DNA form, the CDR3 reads TGCAGCACTAGCGATCATGAGCAGTTCTTC. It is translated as CSTSDHEQFF.

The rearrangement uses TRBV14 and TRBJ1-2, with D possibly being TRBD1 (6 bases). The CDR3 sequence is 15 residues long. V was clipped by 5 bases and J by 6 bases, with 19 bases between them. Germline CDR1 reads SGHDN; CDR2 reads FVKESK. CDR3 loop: CASSYYREELDGYTF. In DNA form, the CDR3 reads TGTGCCAGCAGCTACTACAGGGAAGAATTGGATGGCTACACCTTC.

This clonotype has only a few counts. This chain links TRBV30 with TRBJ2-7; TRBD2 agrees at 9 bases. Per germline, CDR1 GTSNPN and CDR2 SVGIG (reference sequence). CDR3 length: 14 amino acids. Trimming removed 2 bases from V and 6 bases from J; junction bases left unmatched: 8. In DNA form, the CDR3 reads TGTGCCTGGAGTCTCCCGGGACTAGCAGCCGAGCAGTACTTC. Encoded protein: CAWSLPGLAAEQYF.

CDR3: CSAREESPGGYNEQFF. The CDR3 DNA reads TGCAGTGCTAGAGAGGAGAGCCCGGGGGGGTACAATGAGCAGTTCTTC. The chain couples TRBV20-1 to TRBJ2-1, with TRBD2 matching 8 bases. After removal of 0 bases from V and 4 bases from J, the junction contained 8 bases not matched to a gene. The length of the CDR3 is 16 residues. Germline V lookup: CDR1 DFQATT, CDR2 SNEGSKA (reference sequence).

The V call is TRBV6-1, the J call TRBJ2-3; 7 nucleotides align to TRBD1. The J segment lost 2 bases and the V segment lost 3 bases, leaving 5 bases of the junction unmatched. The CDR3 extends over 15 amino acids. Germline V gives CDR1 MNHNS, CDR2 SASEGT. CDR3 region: CASSDGTAYTDTQYF. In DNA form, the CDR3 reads TGTGCCAGCAGTGACGGGACAGCGTACACAGATACGCAGTATTTT.

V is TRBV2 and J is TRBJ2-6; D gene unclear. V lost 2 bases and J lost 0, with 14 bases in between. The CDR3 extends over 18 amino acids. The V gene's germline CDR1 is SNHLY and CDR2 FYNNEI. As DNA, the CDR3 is TGTGCCAGCAGTGAAATGCCACAGTCCTACTCTGGGGCCAACGTCCTGACTTTC. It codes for CASSEMPQSYSGANVLTF. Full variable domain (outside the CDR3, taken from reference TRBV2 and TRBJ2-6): EPEVTQTPSHQVTQMGQEVILRCVPISNHLYFYWYRQILGQKVEFLVSFYNNEISEKSEIFDDQFSVERPDGSNFTLKIRSTKLEDSAMYFCASSEMPQSYSGANVLTFGAGSRLTVL.

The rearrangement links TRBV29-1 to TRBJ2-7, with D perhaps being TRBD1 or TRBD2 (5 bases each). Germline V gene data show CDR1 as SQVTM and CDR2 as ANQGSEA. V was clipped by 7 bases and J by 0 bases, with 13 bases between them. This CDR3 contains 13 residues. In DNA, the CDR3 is TGCAGCGCTTCCGGGACGACCTCCTACGAGCAGTACTTC. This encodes CSASGTTSYEQYF.

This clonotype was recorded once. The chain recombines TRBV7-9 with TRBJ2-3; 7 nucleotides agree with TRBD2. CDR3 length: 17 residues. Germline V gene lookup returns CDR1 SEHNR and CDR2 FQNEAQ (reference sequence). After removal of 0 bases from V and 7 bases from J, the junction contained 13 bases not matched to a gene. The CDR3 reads CASSLAGKSRGGYTQYF. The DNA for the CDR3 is TGTGCCAGCAGCTTAGCGGGAAAGTCTAGGGGAGGGTATACGCAGTATTTT.

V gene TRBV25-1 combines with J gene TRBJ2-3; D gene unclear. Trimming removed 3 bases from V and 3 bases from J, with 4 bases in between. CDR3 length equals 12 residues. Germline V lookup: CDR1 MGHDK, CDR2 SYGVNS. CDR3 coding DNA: TGTGCCAGCAGTGAGTGGACAGATACGCAGTATTTT. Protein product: CASSEWTDTQYF.